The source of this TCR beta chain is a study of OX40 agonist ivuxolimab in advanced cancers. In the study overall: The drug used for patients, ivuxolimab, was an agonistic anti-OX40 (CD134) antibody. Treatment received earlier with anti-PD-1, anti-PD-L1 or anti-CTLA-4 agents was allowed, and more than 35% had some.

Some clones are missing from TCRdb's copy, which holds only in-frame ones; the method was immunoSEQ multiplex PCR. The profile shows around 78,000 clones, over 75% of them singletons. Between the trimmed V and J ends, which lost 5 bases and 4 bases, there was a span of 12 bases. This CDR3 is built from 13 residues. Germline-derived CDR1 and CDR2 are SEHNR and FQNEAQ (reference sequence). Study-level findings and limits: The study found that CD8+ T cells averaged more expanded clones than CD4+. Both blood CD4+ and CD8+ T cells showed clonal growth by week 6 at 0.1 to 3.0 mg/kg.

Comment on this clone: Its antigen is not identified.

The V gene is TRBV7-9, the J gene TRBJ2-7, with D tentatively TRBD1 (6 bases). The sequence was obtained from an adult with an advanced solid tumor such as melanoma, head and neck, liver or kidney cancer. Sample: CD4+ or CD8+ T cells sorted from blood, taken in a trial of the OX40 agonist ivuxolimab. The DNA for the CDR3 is TGTGCCAGCAGCCCAAGGGGGACATACGAGCAGTACTTC. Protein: CASSPRGTYEQYF.